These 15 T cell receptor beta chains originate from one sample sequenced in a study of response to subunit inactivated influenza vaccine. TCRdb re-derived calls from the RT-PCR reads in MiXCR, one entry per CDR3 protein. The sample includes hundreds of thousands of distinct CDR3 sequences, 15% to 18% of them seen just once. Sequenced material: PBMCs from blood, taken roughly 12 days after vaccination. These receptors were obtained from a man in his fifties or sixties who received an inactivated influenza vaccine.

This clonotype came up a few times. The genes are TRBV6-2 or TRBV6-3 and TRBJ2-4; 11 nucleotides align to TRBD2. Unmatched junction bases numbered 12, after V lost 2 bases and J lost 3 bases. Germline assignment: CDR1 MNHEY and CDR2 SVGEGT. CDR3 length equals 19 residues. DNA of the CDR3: TGTGCCAGCAGTTACCTACCTAGCGGGGGGACAAGCTACAAAAACATTCAGTACTTC. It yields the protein CASSYLPSGGTSYKNIQYF.

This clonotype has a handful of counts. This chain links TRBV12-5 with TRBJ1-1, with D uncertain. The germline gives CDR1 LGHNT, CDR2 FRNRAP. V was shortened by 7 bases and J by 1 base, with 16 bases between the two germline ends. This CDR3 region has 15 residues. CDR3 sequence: CASAPSGARNTEAFF. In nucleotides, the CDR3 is TGTGCTAGTGCGCCCTCGGGCGCTCGGAACACTGAAGCTTTCTTT.

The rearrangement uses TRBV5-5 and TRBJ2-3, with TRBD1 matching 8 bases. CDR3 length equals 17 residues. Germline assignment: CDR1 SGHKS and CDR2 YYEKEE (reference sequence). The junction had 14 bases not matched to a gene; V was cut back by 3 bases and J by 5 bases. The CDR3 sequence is CASSSVTWTGRGDTQYF. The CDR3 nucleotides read TGTGCCAGCAGCTCGGTGACTTGGACAGGGCGGGGAGATACGCAGTATTTT.

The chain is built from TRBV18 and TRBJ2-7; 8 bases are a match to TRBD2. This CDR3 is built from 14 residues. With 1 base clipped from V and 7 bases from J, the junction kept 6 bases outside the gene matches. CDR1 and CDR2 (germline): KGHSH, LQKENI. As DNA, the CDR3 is TGTGCCAGCTCACCACTAGCGGGAAGGGGTGAGCAGTACTTC. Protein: CASSPLAGRGEQYF. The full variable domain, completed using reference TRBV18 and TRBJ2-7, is NAGVMQNPRHLVRRRGQEARLRCSPMKGHSHVYWYRQLPEEGLKFMVYLQKENIIDESGMPKERFSAEFPKEGPSILRIQQVVRGDSAAYFCASSPLAGRGEQYFGPGTRLTVT.

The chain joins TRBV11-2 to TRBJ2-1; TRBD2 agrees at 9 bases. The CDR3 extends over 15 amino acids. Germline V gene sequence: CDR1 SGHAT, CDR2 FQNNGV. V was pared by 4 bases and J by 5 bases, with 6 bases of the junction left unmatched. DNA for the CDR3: TGTGCCAGCAGCTCTGAGCGGGGGGCCAACAATGAGCAGTTCTTC. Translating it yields CASSSERGANNEQFF.

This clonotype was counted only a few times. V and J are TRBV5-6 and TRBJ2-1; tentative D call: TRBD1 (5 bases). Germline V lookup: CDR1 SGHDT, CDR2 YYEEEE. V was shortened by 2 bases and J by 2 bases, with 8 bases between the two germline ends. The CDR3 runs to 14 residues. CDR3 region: CASSFSTAYNEQFF. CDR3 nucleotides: TGTGCCAGCAGCTTCTCGACAGCCTACAATGAGCAGTTCTTC.

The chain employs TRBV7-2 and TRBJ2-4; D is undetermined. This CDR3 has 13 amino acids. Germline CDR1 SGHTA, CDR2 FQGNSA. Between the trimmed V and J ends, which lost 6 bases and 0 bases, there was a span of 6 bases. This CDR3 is CASRDAAKNIQYF. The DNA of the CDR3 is TGTGCCAGCAGGGATGCAGCCAAAAACATTCAGTACTTC.

This CDR3 is CASSADRGLYEQYF. CDR3 bases: TGTGCCAGCAGTGCGGACAGGGGGCTCTACGAGCAGTACTTC. The rearrangement uses TRBV6-1 and TRBJ2-7; 11 positions agree with TRBD1. The V gene's germline CDR1 is MNHNS and CDR2 SASEGT. V was clipped by 4 bases and J by 3 bases; unmatched bases: 2. The CDR3 is 14 amino acids.

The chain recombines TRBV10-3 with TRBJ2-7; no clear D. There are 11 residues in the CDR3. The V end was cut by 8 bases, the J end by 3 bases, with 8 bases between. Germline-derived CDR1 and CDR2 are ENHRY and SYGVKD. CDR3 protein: CAISGRYEQYF. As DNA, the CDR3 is TGTGCCATCTCTGGCCGCTACGAGCAGTACTTC.

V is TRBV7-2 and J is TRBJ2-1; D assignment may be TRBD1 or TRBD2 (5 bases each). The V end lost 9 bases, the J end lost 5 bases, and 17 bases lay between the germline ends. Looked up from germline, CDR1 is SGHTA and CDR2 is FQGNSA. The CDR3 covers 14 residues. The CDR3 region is CASSLLRGDNEQFF. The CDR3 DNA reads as TGTGCCAGTTCCCTCCTTAGAGGGGACAATGAGCAGTTCTTC. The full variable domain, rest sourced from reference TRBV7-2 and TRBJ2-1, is GAGVSQSPSNKVTEKGKDVELRCDPISGHTALYWYRQSLGQGLEFLIYFQGNSAPDKSGLPSDRFSAERTGGSVSTLTIQRTQQEDSAVYLCASSLLRGDNEQFFGPGTRLTVL.

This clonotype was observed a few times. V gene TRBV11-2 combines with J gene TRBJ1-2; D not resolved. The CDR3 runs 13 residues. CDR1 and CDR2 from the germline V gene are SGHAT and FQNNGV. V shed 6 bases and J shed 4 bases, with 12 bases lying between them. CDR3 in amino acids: CASRGIGLYGYTF. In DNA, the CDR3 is TGTGCCAGCAGGGGGATTGGGCTCTATGGCTACACCTTC.

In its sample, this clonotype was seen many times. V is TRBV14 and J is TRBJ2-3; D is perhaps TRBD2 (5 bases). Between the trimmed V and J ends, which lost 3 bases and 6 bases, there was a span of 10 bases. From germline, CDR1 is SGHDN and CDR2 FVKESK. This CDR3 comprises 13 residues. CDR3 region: CASSQHGLDTQYF. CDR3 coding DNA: TGTGCCAGCAGCCAGCACGGACTTGATACGCAGTATTTT.

The CDR3 sequence is CASSDSSVNEQFF. CDR3 DNA sequence: TGTGCCAGCAGTGACTCCTCTGTTAATGAGCAGTTCTTC. This rearrangement joins TRBV6-4 to TRBJ2-1, with no clear D. The V gene lost 0 bases and the J gene lost 7 bases, with 7 bases spanning the gap. Germline lookup yields CDR1 MRHNA and CDR2 SNTAGT. This CDR3 is built from 13 residues.

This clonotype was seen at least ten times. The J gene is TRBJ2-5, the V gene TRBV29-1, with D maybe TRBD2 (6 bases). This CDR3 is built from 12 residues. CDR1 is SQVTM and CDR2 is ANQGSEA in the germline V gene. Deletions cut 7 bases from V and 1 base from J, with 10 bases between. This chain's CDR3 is CSALAPQETQYF. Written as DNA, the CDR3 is TGCAGCGCACTAGCCCCCCAAGAGACCCAGTACTTC.

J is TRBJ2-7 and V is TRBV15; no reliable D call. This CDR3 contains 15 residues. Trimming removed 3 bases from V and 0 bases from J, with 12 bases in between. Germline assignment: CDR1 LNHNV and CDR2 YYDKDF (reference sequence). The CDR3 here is CATSRVPDNSYEQYF. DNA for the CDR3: TGTGCCACCAGCAGGGTTCCAGACAACTCCTACGAGCAGTACTTC. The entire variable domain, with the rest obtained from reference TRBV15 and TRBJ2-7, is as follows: DAMVIQNPRYQVTQFGKPVTLSCSQTLNHNVMYWYQQKSSQAPKLLFHYYDKDFNNEADTPDNFQSRRPNTSFCFLDIRSPGLGDTAMYLCATSRVPDNSYEQYFGPGTRLTVT.